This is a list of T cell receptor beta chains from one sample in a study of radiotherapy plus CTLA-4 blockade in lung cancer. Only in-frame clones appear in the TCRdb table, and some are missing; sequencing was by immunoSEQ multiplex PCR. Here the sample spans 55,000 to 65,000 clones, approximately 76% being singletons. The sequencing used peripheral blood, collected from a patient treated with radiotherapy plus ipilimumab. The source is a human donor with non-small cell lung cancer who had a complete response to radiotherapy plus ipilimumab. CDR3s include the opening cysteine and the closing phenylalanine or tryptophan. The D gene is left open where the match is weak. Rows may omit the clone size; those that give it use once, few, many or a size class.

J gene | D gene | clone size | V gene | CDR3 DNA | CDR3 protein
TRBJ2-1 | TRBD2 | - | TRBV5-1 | TGCGCCAGCAGAGGTTATGTTGGTCGGGAGGGCTGGAGTGAGCAGTTCTTC | CASRGYVGREGWSEQFF
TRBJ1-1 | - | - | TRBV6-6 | TGTGCCAGCAGAGCCCATCTGAACACTGAAGCTTTCTTT | CASRAHLNTEAFF
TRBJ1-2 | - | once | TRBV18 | TGTGCCAGCTCACAAAGCAGGGGTGACTATGGCTACACCTTC | CASSQSRGDYGYTF
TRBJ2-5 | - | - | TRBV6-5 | TGTGCCAGCAGGCGGACAGCGAAAGAGACCCAGTACTTC | CASRRTAKETQYF
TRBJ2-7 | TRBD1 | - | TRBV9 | TGTGCCAGCAGCCTCCAAGGGGGGGACAGGGGGGGCGAGCAGTACTTC | CASSLQGGDRGGEQYF
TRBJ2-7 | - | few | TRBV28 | TGTGCCAGCAGTTTATCGGACTATTTCTACGAGCAGTACTTC | CASSLSDYFYEQYF
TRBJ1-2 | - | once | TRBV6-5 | TGTGCCAGCTATAAGGGCGGGGGTGGCTACACCTTC | CASYKGGGGYTF
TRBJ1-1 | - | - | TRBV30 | TGTGCCTGGAGTGTAGCCGCTAGGTCCGAAGCTTTCTTT | CAWSVAARSEAFF
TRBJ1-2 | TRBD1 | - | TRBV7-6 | TGTGCCAGCAGCTCCGGGACAGGGTCATATGGCTACACCTTC | CASSSGTGSYGYTF
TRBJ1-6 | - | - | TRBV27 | TGTGCCAGCAGTTTCAGGGCTTGGAATTCACCCCTCCACTTT | CASSFRAWNSPLHF
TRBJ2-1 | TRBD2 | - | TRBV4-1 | TGCGCCAGCAGCCGGAAGTGGGCCACTAGCGGGGGCGTCTACAATGAGCAGTTCTTC | CASSRKWATSGGVYNEQFF
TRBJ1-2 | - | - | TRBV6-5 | TGTGCCAGCAGTTACTCTGGTTTGGCGGGCGGTGGCTACACCTTC | CASSYSGLAGGGYTF
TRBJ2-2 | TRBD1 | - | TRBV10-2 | TGCGCCAGCAGTGGGGGGACAGGGGTCCGGGAGCTGTTTTTT | CASSGGTGVRELFF
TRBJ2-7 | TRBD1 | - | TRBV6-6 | TGTGCCAGCAGGCCCCCGGGACAGGGGAACGAGCAGTACTTC | CASRPPGQGNEQYF
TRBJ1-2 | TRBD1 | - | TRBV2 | TGTGCCAGCAGACGGGACAGTGATTTCTATGGCTACACCTTC | CASRRDSDFYGYTF
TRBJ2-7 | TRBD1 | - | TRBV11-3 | TGTGCCAGCAGCTTCCGGGACAGTAAGTACTTC | CASSFRDSKYF
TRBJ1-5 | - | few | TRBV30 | TGTGCCTGGAGTGTACGGGCAGGGGTGGGCAATCAGCCCCAGCATTTT | CAWSVRAGVGNQPQHF
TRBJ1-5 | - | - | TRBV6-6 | TGTGCCAGCAGTGCCGACACTAGCAATCAGCCCCAGCATTTT | CASSADTSNQPQHF
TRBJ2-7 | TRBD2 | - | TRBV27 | TGTGCCAGCAGGTGGACTAGCGCTTCCCCCTACGAGCAGTACTTC | CASRWTSASPYEQYF
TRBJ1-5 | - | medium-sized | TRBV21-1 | TGTGCCAGCAGCAAAGGAGGGATTCGTCAGCCCCAGCATTTT | CASSKGGIRQPQHF
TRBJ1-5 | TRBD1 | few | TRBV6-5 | TGTGCCAGCAGTGAGGGACAGCCGAAACAGCCCCAGCATTTT | CASSEGQPKQPQHF
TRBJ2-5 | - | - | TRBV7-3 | TGTGCCAGCAGCTGGGGAGGGGGGGATCAAGAGACCCAGTACTTC | CASSWGGGDQETQYF
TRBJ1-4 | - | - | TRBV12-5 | TGTGCTAGTGGTTTGGTACTCCAAAGAACCAACGAAAAACTGTTTTTT | CASGLVLQRTNEKLFF
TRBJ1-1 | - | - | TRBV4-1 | TGCGCCAGCAGCCAAGGGCACCCCCGGACACTGAACACTGAAGCTTTCTTT | CASSQGHPRTLNTEAFF
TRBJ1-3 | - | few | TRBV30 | TGTGCCTGGAGGAGACCGGTCTTCCGGGGCTCTGGAAACACCATATATTTT | CAWRRPVFRGSGNTIYF
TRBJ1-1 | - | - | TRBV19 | TGTGCCAGTAGCGACGCGTGGGGGGGGCGGACTGAAGCTTTCTTT | CASSDAWGGRTEAFF
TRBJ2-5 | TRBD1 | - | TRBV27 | TGTGCCAGCAGTCCCTCCGGAACAGGGGGCCAGACCCAGTACTTC | CASSPSGTGGQTQYF
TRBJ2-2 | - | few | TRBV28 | TGTGCCAGCAGTCGGGACACCGGGGAGCTGTTTTTT | CASSRDTGELFF
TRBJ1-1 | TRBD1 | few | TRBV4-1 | TGCGCCAGCAGCCAAGATAGGACAGGGAAGACGGCTTTCTTT | CASSQDRTGKTAFF
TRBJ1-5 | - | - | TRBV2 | TGTGCCAGCACCGAACAGGGATATCAGCCCCAGCATTTT | CASTEQGYQPQHF
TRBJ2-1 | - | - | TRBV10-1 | TGCGCCAGCAGTCCCCTTTCTAATTATGAGCAGTTCTTC | CASSPLSNYEQFF
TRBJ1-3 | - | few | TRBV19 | TGTGCCAGTAGCGTCACCAGCTCTGGAAACACCATATATTTT | CASSVTSSGNTIYF
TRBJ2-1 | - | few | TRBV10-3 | TGTGCCACCGGTCATTTATACAATGAGCAGTTCTTC | CATGHLYNEQFF
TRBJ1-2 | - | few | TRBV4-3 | TGCGCCAGCAGGCGGTCGGGGGAACGGGACTATGGCTACACCTTC | CASRRSGERDYGYTF
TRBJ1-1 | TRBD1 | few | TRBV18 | TGTGCCAGCTCACCACCGAAGGGGGCGGGCTCTGAAGCTTTCTTT | CASSPPKGAGSEAFF
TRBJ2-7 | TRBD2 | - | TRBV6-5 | TGTGCCAGCAGTTACTCTAGCGGGGGCACCTACGAGCAGTACTTC | CASSYSSGGTYEQYF